The T cell receptor beta chain under discussion was sequenced for a study of blood T cell repertoires in COVID-19. Study-level information: T cells, B-cell-depleted T cells, or PBMCs provided the cDNA or gDNA that served as material.

This clone was seen only once. The germline V gene has CDR1 SGHNT and CDR2 YENEEA. The CDR3 loop spans 15 amino acids. V lost 1 base, J lost 5 bases, and 14 bases lay in between. As handled by the study authors: Cell counts per sample came from amplifying reference gene primers. Data came from immunoSEQ multiplex PCR; TCRdb stores just in-frame clones and leaves some out. V, J and clone size were drawn from that table, and D and trimming were deduced from the DNA. The sample consists of over 85,000 clones, around four fifths of them appearing once. Input material: peripheral blood. The V gene is TRBV11-3, the J gene TRBJ2-5; D is undetermined. The sequence was collected from a man aged 45-60 years with acute or convalescent COVID-19. The CDR3 loop is CASSLGFRVGETQYF. CDR3 DNA: TGTGCCAGCAGCTTAGGGTTTCGGGTTGGGGAGACCCAGTACTTC. The full variable domain, completed using reference TRBV11-3 and TRBJ2-5, is EAGVVQSPRYKIIEKKQPVAFWCNPISGHNTLYWYLQNLGQGPELLIRYENEEAVDDSQLPKDRFSAERLKGVDSTLKIQPAELGDSAVYLCASSLGFRVGETQYFGPGTRLLVL.